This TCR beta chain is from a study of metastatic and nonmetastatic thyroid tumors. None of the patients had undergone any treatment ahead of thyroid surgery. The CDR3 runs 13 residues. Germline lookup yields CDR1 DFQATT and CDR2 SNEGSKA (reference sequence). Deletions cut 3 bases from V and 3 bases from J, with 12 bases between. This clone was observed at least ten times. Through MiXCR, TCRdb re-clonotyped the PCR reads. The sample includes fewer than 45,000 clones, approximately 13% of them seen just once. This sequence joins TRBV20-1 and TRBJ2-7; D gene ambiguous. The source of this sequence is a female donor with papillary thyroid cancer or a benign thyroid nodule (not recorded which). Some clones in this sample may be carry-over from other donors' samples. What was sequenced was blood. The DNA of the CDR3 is TGCAGTGCTAGGTGGACCTCCCACTACGAGCAGTACTTC. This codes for CSARWTSHYEQYF.